These 27 T cell receptor beta chains were sequenced from one sample in a study of cytomegalovirus exposure and HLA in healthy donors. Vbeta (60) and Jbeta (13) primers were used in the PCR. TCRdb keeps only in-frame clones here, not all; method: immunoSEQ multiplex PCR. Among 100,000 to 150,000 clones, around 84% were seen once, and the ten largest hold 2% to 3%. The specimen sequenced was PBMCs. The receptors stem from a man aged 45 to 65 in good health and CMV-seronegative.

The CDR3 bases are TGTGCCAGCACCGGAGCGGGGGGCTACAATGAGCAGTTCTTC. Its protein product is CASTGAGGYNEQFF. The rearrangement uses TRBV6-1 and TRBJ2-1, with 9 nucleotides matching TRBD2. The germline V gene encodes CDR1 MNHNS and CDR2 SASEGT. J gave up 3 bases and V 7 bases, and 4 bases lay outside the gene matches. The CDR3 covers 14 residues.

The chain couples TRBV11-2 to TRBJ2-1; tentative D call: TRBD1 (5 bases). CDR1 and CDR2 from the germline V gene are SGHAT and FQNNGV. This CDR3 contains 15 residues. Trimming removed 6 bases from V and 0 bases from J, with 12 bases in between. The CDR3 coding sequence is TGTGCCAGCAGACCCCTCAGGGCCTCCTACAATGAGCAGTTCTTC. It specifies CASRPLRASYNEQFF.

This chain connects TRBV6-6 to TRBJ1-5; D might be TRBD1 (6 bases). V was trimmed by 4 bases and J by 0 bases, leaving 10 bases between them. The CDR3 is 15 residues long. The V gene's germline CDR1 is MNHNY and CDR2 SVGAGI (reference sequence). The DNA of the CDR3 is TGTGCCAGCAGTTTACAGGGAAATAGCAATCAGCCCCAGCATTTT. It translates to CASSLQGNSNQPQHF.

The sample holds one count of this clone. CDR3 in amino acids: CASSYSPGQRSYEQYF. The CDR3 DNA reads TGTGCCAGCAGTTACTCGCCAGGACAGAGATCCTACGAGCAGTACTTC. The chain carries TRBV6-5 and TRBJ2-5, with D possibly being TRBD1 (6 bases). The J call is uncertain, as TRBJ2-7 better fits the DNA end. The germline V gene encodes CDR1 MNHEY and CDR2 SVGAGI. The length of the CDR3 is 16 residues.

This clone has more than one count but fewer than ten. The chain recombines TRBV7-3 with TRBJ2-3; 7 nucleotides align to TRBD1. The CDR3 is 13 residues long. Germline values: CDR1 SGHTA, CDR2 FQGTGA. J gave up 6 bases and V 6 bases, and 6 bases lay outside the gene matches. CDR3: CASSQQGRDTQYF. The CDR3 DNA reads as TGTGCCAGCAGTCAACAGGGGCGGGATACGCAGTATTTT.

The chain uses TRBV4-3 and TRBJ1-1; 9 nucleotides line up with TRBD1. Unmatched junction bases numbered 10, after V lost 3 bases and J lost 5 bases. This CDR3 is built from 16 residues. From germline, CDR1 is LGHNA and CDR2 YSLEER. CDR3 sequence reads: CASSQGPGTGSTEAFF. In DNA form, the CDR3 reads TGCGCCAGCAGCCAGGGGCCGGGGACAGGGTCGACTGAAGCTTTCTTT.

This clone was detected only once. The rearrangement uses TRBV4-3 and TRBJ1-5; no firm D call. Trimming removed 0 bases from V and 7 bases from J, with 13 bases in between. The germline gives CDR1 LGHNA, CDR2 YSLEER. The CDR3 runs to 15 residues. CDR3 sequence: CASSQDALLRQPQHF. The CDR3 DNA follows: TGCGCCAGCAGCCAAGACGCCCTGCTCAGGCAGCCCCAGCATTTT.

V and J are TRBV6-1 and TRBJ2-2, with TRBD1 as a possible D gene (6 bases). CDR1 is MNHNS and CDR2 is SASEGT in the germline V gene. The length of the CDR3 is 12 residues. CDR3 region: CGLQGIGGELFF. CDR3 nucleotide sequence: TGTGGGCTACAGGGAATTGGCGGGGAGCTGTTTTTT.

This clone occurred once. CDR3 in DNA: TGTGCCAGCAGGGCCCTAGAGACCCAGTACTTC. This codes for CASRALETQYF. This rearrangement joins TRBV6-5 to TRBJ2-5, with D unresolved. Trimming cost V 6 bases and J 4 bases, with 6 bases left between them. Germline CDR1 and CDR2: MNHEY and SVGAGI. This CDR3 is 11 amino acids long.

The V and J genes are TRBV18 and TRBJ2-2, with a possible D match to TRBD1 (7 bases). This CDR3 comprises 16 residues. Germline V gene sequence: CDR1 KGHSH, CDR2 LQKENI. Trimming stripped 4 bases from V and 2 bases from J, with 14 bases between. CDR3 region: CASSLRQGGNTGELFF. The CDR3 DNA sequence: TGTGCCAGCTCACTACGACAGGGAGGAAACACCGGGGAGCTGTTTTTT. The full variable domain, rest sourced from reference TRBV18 and TRBJ2-2, is NAGVMQNPRHLVRRRGQEARLRCSPMKGHSHVYWYRQLPEEGLKFMVYLQKENIIDESGMPKERFSAEFPKEGPSILRIQQVVRGDSAAYFCASSLRQGGNTGELFFGEGSRLTVL.

The chain is built from TRBV2 and TRBJ2-1; weak D call: TRBD1 (5 bases). Trimming removed 6 bases from V and 0 bases from J, with 12 bases in between. CDR3 length: 15 residues. CDR1 is SNHLY, CDR2 FYNNEI, per germline. CDR3 loop: CASRGVPSSYNEQFF. CDR3 nucleotide sequence: TGTGCCAGCAGAGGGGTTCCGAGCTCCTACAATGAGCAGTTCTTC.

This rearrangement joins TRBV5-4 to TRBJ1-1; perhaps TRBD1 as D (5 bases). Germline V gene lookup returns CDR1 SGHNT and CDR2 YYREEE (reference sequence). The CDR3 loop spans 14 amino acids. V dropped 5 bases and J dropped 3 bases, with 14 bases sitting between them. Written as DNA, the CDR3 is TGTGCCAGCAGGCCGGGGGGTTCGGACACTGAAGCTTTCTTT. Translating it yields CASRPGGSDTEAFF. Drawing the rest from reference TRBV5-4 and TRBJ1-1, the complete variable domain is ETGVTQSPTHLIKTRGQQVTLRCSSQSGHNTVSWYQQALGQGPQFIFQYYREEENGRGNFPPRFSGLQFPNYSSELNVNALELDDSALYLCASRPGGSDTEAFFGQGTRLTVV.

The chain links TRBV28 to TRBJ2-7, with D perhaps TRBD1 (6 bases). This CDR3 has 17 amino acids. Germline V CDR1 and CDR2: MDHEN, SYDVKM. With 6 bases removed from V and 1 base from J, the gap between germline ends came to 22 bases. CDR3 coding DNA: TGTGCCAGCAGCCCTCCGAAGGGCAGGGGATCGTCCTACGAGCAGTACTTC. This encodes CASSPPKGRGSSYEQYF. Together with reference TRBV28 and TRBJ2-7, the CDR3 gives the full variable domain: DVKVTQSSRYLVKRTGEKVFLECVQDMDHENMFWYRQDPGLGLRLIYFSYDVKMKEKGDIPEGYSVSREKKERFSLILESASTNQTSMYLCASSPPKGRGSSYEQYFGPGTRLTVT.

The chain recombines TRBV29-1 with TRBJ2-3; 7 bases are shared with TRBD1. V gave up 6 bases and J gave up 3 bases; unmatched junction bases: 6. The CDR3 is 13 amino acids. CDR1 is SQVTM, CDR2 ANQGSEA, per germline. The CDR3 nucleotides are TGCAGCGTCAACAGGGGTTCGACAGATACGCAGTATTTT. This encodes CSVNRGSTDTQYF.

This clone occurred once. V usage is TRBV18 and J usage is TRBJ1-5; D uncertain. Germline V gene lookup returns CDR1 KGHSH and CDR2 LQKENI. V was trimmed by 3 bases and J by 11 bases, leaving 8 bases between them. The CDR3 extends over 11 amino acids. The CDR3 DNA reads as TGTGCCAGCTCACCCCGAGAGGCCCAGCATTTT. Protein sequence: CASSPREAQHF.

This clone was seen a single time. The genes are TRBV4-2 and TRBJ2-3; D not resolved. There are 16 residues in the CDR3. Per germline, CDR1 LGHNA and CDR2 YNFKEQ. Trimming pared 0 bases from V and 5 bases from J, leaving 15 bases between. The CDR3 region is CASSQDDPGGLDTQYF. The CDR3 nucleotides are TGTGCCAGCAGCCAAGATGACCCCGGCGGCTTAGATACGCAGTATTTT.

J is TRBJ2-5 and V is TRBV7-2; 7 bases line up with TRBD1. The CDR3 has 15 amino acids. Germline CDR1 is SGHTA and CDR2 is FQGNSA. The ends lost 5 bases at V and 4 bases at J; junction bases unmatched: 10. The CDR3 nucleotides are TGTGCCAGCAGCACACAACAGGGGAGTGGAGAGACCCAGTACTTC. This encodes CASSTQQGSGETQYF.

This clone has only one observation. The chain joins TRBV5-1 to TRBJ1-2; D might be TRBD1 (5 bases). With 4 bases removed from V and 3 bases from J, the gap between germline ends came to 10 bases. There are 13 residues in the CDR3. The germline gives CDR1 SGHRS, CDR2 YFSETQ. DNA for the CDR3: TGCGCCAGCAGCCGGGGGAAGGACTATGGCTACACCTTC. It codes for CASSRGKDYGYTF.

The chain uses TRBV2 and TRBJ1-2; D is ambiguous. V was trimmed by 3 bases and J by 5 bases, leaving 7 bases between them. The germline gives CDR1 SNHLY, CDR2 FYNNEI. The CDR3 totals 12 residues. In nucleotides, the CDR3 is TGTGCCAGCAGTGACAGGCAGTATGGCTACACCTTC. This gives the protein CASSDRQYGYTF. The entire variable domain, with the rest obtained from reference TRBV2 and TRBJ1-2, is as follows: EPEVTQTPSHQVTQMGQEVILRCVPISNHLYFYWYRQILGQKVEFLVSFYNNEISEKSEIFDDQFSVERPDGSNFTLKIRSTKLEDSAMYFCASSDRQYGYTFGSGTRLTVV.

The chain uses TRBV5-4 and TRBJ2-5, with 7 bases that match TRBD2. The CDR3 totals 15 residues. Germline V gives CDR1 SGHNT, CDR2 YYREEE (reference sequence). Trimming at V came to 0 bases and at J to 4 bases, leaving 6 bases not matched to a gene. CDR3 coding DNA: TGTGCCAGCAGCTTGGGGCGGGGAGGGGCAGAGACCCAGTACTTC. This codes for CASSLGRGGAETQYF.

This sequence joins TRBV11-2 and TRBJ1-2; perhaps TRBD1 as D (6 bases). Per the germline V gene, CDR1 is SGHAT and CDR2 is FQNNGV. The ends were cut back, 5 bases at V and 3 bases at J, with 16 bases in the middle. The CDR3 loop spans 15 amino acids. Here the CDR3 reads CASSRLGGPDYGYTF. CDR3 coding DNA: TGTGCCAGCAGCCGCCTGGGGGGGCCGGACTATGGCTACACCTTC.

The V gene is TRBV9, the J gene TRBJ2-7, with D possibly being TRBD1 (5 bases). The CDR3 has 13 residues. Looked up from germline, CDR1 is SGDLS and CDR2 is YYNGEE. Deletions cut 0 bases from V and 6 bases from J, with 10 bases between. The CDR3 DNA sequence: TGTGCCAGCAGCGTAGAGCAGGGTAGCGAGCAGTACTTC. Translating it yields CASSVEQGSEQYF.

V and J are TRBV29-1 and TRBJ2-7, with D perhaps TRBD1 (6 bases). The CDR3 extends over 14 amino acids. V was pared by 4 bases and J by 0 bases, with 13 bases between. Germline V gives CDR1 SQVTM, CDR2 ANQGSEA. The CDR3 protein is CSVASGAGSYEQYF. CDR3 in DNA: TGCAGCGTTGCGTCAGGGGCGGGCTCCTACGAGCAGTACTTC.

This sequence joins TRBV6-6 and TRBJ2-1; the D gene is possibly TRBD2 (6 bases). In germline, CDR1 is MNHNY, CDR2 SVGAGI (reference sequence). The V end lost 4 bases, the J end lost 10 bases, and 17 bases lay between the germline ends. The CDR3 has 14 amino acids. The CDR3 is CASSFTTTSLEQFF. As DNA, the CDR3 is TGTGCCAGCAGTTTTACCACGACTAGTTTAGAGCAGTTCTTC.

The sample holds a few counts of this clone. V is TRBV30 and J is TRBJ2-1; 11 bases line up with TRBD1. This CDR3 region has 14 residues. Germline trimming cut 5 bases from V and 9 bases from J; bases unmatched to any gene: 9. Germline-derived CDR1 and CDR2 are GTSNPN and SVGIG (reference sequence). The CDR3 sequence is CAWFTWTGGGEQFF. The CDR3 DNA is TGTGCCTGGTTCACTTGGACAGGGGGCGGTGAGCAGTTCTTC.

The chain uses TRBV7-9 and TRBJ1-2; D remains unclear. Germline-derived CDR1 and CDR2 are SEHNR and FQNEAQ (reference sequence). The CDR3 length is 14 residues. V lost 5 bases to trimming and J lost 7 bases, with 17 bases between them. The chain's CDR3 is CASSDPLWAVGYTF. The CDR3 bases are TGTGCCAGCAGCGACCCTTTATGGGCAGTTGGCTACACCTTC.

The rearrangement links TRBV5-1 to TRBJ1-2; maybe TRBD1 (6 bases). Germline-derived CDR1 and CDR2 are SGHRS and YFSETQ. Trimming cost V 1 base and J 5 bases, with 18 bases left between them. The CDR3 length is 16 residues. CDR3 amino acids: CASSLNGQTTPYGYTF. The DNA for the CDR3 is TGCGCCAGCAGCTTGAACGGACAGACAACCCCTTATGGCTACACCTTC.